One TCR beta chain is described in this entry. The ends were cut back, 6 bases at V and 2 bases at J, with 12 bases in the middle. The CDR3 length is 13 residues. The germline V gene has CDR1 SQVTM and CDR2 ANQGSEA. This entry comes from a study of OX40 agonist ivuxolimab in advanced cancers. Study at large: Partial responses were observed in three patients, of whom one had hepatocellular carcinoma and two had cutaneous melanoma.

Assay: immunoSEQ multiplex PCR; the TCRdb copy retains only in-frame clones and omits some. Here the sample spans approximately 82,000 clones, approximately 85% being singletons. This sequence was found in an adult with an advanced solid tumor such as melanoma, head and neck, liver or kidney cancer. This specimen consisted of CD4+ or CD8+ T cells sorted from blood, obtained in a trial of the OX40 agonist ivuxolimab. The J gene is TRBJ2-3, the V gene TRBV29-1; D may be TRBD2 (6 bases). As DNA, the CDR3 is TGCAGCGTCATTCGGGGGAACACAGATACGCAGTATTTT. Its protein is CSVIRGNTDTQYF.